This entry describes one TCR beta chain. Its antigen is still unknown. Unique molecular identifiers (one per individual cDNA molecule) were attached. A single record per CDR3 protein comes from TCRdb applying MiXCR to the 5' RACE reads. The table shows roughly 54,000 distinct CDR3 sequences, with around 8.3% occurring only once. Germline V gives CDR1 MNHEY, CDR2 SVGEGT. The V gene end was trimmed by 8 bases and the J gene end by 0 bases; junction bases not matched to a gene: 2. This CDR3 has 14 residues. This record comes from a study of early T cells in non-severe SARS-CoV-2 infection. Study overall: The chains were unpaired, and the sequenced material was bulk RNA from unsorted whole blood.

Broader study findings: Matching with VDJdb favored anti-spike CD8 responses (missing private and CD4 specificities).

Sequences were derived from whole blood, sampled at baseline. This chain connects TRBV6-2 or TRBV6-3 to TRBJ2-3; 10 bases are shared with TRBD1. The TCR originated in an adult who was a healthcare worker with PCR-confirmed SARS-CoV-2 infection or an uninfected control (not recorded which). In nucleotides, the CDR3 is TGTGCCAGCCTGGGACAGGGGAGCACAGATACGCAGTATTTT. Encoded protein: CASLGQGSTDTQYF.